Following are 20 T cell receptor beta chains from one sample sequenced in a study of blood T cell repertoires in COVID-19. The method was immunoSEQ multiplex PCR; TCRdb's version includes in-frame clones alone and lacks a portion of them. Of 150,000 to 200,000 clones in the sample, about 72% were seen once. Sequences were obtained from PBMCs or T cells enriched from blood (not recorded which). These receptors all come from a woman between 45 and 60 years old who had recovered from COVID-19.

The V and J genes are TRBV18 and TRBJ1-2, with 8 nucleotides matching TRBD1. Germline lookup yields CDR1 KGHSH and CDR2 LQKENI. The CDR3 totals 15 residues. The trim removed 2 bases at V and 7 bases at J, leaving 9 bases unmatched. The CDR3 spells CASSPGVRGQGGYTF. The CDR3 DNA is TGTGCCAGCTCACCAGGGGTGAGAGGACAGGGTGGCTACACCTTC. Complete variable domain (other parts from reference TRBV18 and TRBJ1-2): NAGVMQNPRHLVRRRGQEARLRCSPMKGHSHVYWYRQLPEEGLKFMVYLQKENIIDESGMPKERFSAEFPKEGPSILRIQQVVRGDSAAYFCASSPGVRGQGGYTFGSGTRLTVV.

The rearrangement joins TRBV2 to TRBJ1-4, with 10 bases matching TRBD1. The CDR3 extends over 15 amino acids. Germline lookup yields CDR1 SNHLY and CDR2 FYNNEI. V lost 5 bases to trimming and J lost 6 bases; unmatched junction nucleotides: 6. The CDR3 nucleotides read TGTGCCAGCAGTTTCCCCGGGACAGGGGATGAAAAACTGTTTTTT. As protein: CASSFPGTGDEKLFF.

This chain's CDR3 is CASSLQGGGNQPQHF. The CDR3 DNA reads TGTGCCAGCAGCTTGCAAGGGGGCGGCAATCAGCCCCAGCATTTT. The chain is built from TRBV5-4 and TRBJ1-5, with 7 bases aligning to TRBD1. CDR1 is SGHNT, CDR2 YYREEE, per germline (reference sequence). This CDR3 contains 15 residues. Germline trimming cut 1 base from V and 2 bases from J; bases unmatched to any gene: 3.

The chain couples TRBV19 to TRBJ2-1, with 7 bases identical to TRBD2. CDR3 length: 14 amino acids. CDR1 and CDR2 (germline): LNHDA, SQIVND (reference sequence). V dropped 5 bases and J dropped 2; count of bases not matched to a gene: 3. CDR3 bases: TGTGCCAGTAGTCGGGGGGAGCCCTACAATGAGCAGTTCTTC. It encodes CASSRGEPYNEQFF.

In this sample, this clone turned up once. The chain is built from TRBV29-1 and TRBJ2-1, with D perhaps matching TRBD2 (5 bases). CDR1 and CDR2 (germline): SQVTM, ANQGSEA. Trimming removed 7 bases from V and 3 bases from J, with 10 bases in between. The CDR3 is 12 amino acids. The CDR3 DNA reads TGCAGCGGGGAGTGGAGCTACAATGAGCAGTTCTTC. It encodes CSGEWSYNEQFF.

This chain connects TRBV19 to TRBJ1-1; maybe TRBD1 (6 bases). Looked up from germline, CDR1 is LNHDA and CDR2 is SQIVND (reference sequence). V lost 0 bases, J lost 1 base, and 6 bases lay in between. This CDR3 has 14 amino acids. In nucleotides, the CDR3 is TGTGCCAGTAGTATAGAACAGGGGAACACTGAAGCTTTCTTT. This codes for CASSIEQGNTEAFF.

V gene TRBV27 combines with J gene TRBJ2-7; D gene ambiguous. The CDR3 covers 13 residues. The germline V gene encodes CDR1 MNHEY and CDR2 SMNVEV (reference sequence). V was cut by 6 bases and J by 3 bases, with 12 bases left in between. In nucleotides, the CDR3 is TGTGCCAGCAGCCACGTGGCTGGCTACGAGCAGTACTTC. It encodes CASSHVAGYEQYF.

V gene TRBV5-1 combines with J gene TRBJ1-2; TRBD1 might be the D (5 bases). Germline V gene lookup returns CDR1 SGHRS and CDR2 YFSETQ. The V and J ends lost 2 bases and 8 bases respectively, with 16 bases between them. The CDR3 has 14 residues. CDR3 DNA: TGCGCCAGCAGCTTAGGCCAGGGTCCGTCGGGCTACACCTTC. It encodes CASSLGQGPSGYTF.

The genes are TRBV28 and TRBJ1-2, with D unclear. This CDR3 is built from 18 residues. Per the germline V gene, CDR1 is MDHEN and CDR2 is SYDVKM. Trimming cost V 5 bases and J 4 bases, with 26 bases left between them. The CDR3, as DNA: TGTGCCAGCAGTCCCCTCCCTCGGGGAATCCGGAGATCCTATGGCTACACCTTC. This gives the protein CASSPLPRGIRRSYGYTF.

The genes are TRBV9 and TRBJ2-5; D is uncertain. Trimming pared 0 bases from V and 5 bases from J, leaving 8 bases between. CDR3 size: 13 residues. Germline V gene lookup returns CDR1 SGDLS and CDR2 YYNGEE. CDR3 residues: CASSVGLLETQYF. The CDR3 region has the DNA TGTGCCAGCAGCGTAGGACTGCTGGAGACCCAGTACTTC.

This chain links TRBV19 with TRBJ1-2; a possible D gene is TRBD1 (5 bases). Trimming left V 5 bases short and J 7 bases short, with 8 bases between. The germline V gene has CDR1 LNHDA and CDR2 SQIVND (reference sequence). The CDR3 loop spans 11 amino acids. CDR3 sequence (DNA): TGTGCCAGTAGTGCCAGGGTTGGCTACACCTTC. Its translation: CASSARVGYTF.

The genes are TRBV5-4 and TRBJ2-3; possibly TRBD2 for D (6 bases). The germline V gene has CDR1 SGHNT and CDR2 YYREEE (reference sequence). The V end was cut by 4 bases, the J end by 2 bases, with 14 bases between. The CDR3 is 15 amino acids. In DNA form, the CDR3 reads TGTGCCAGCAGCCACAAGGGGACTTACACAGATACGCAGTATTTT. Residues: CASSHKGTYTDTQYF.

Written as DNA, the CDR3 is TGTGCCAGCAGCTTAGCCAGGGCAGATACGCAGTATTTT. Its translation: CASSLARADTQYF. The chain recombines TRBV7-2 with TRBJ2-3; a weak D match, TRBD1 (5 bases). The CDR3 is 13 amino acids. Germline V gene sequence: CDR1 SGHTA, CDR2 FQGNSA. The V end was cut by 0 bases, the J end by 4 bases, with 5 bases between.

This clone has a single count. The CDR3 coding sequence is TGTGCCAGTAGTATAGAGGGCCCGAGCCGGCGGGGGGCAGATACGCAGTATTTT. Protein: CASSIEGPSRRGADTQYF. V gene TRBV19 combines with J gene TRBJ2-3, with 8 bases aligning to TRBD2. The CDR3 consists of 18 residues. From germline, CDR1 is LNHDA and CDR2 SQIVND (reference sequence). V dropped 0 bases and J dropped 4; count of bases not matched to a gene: 12.

There are a few counts of this clone. This sequence joins TRBV7-2 and TRBJ2-7; TRBD2 agrees at 8 bases. J gave up 6 bases and V 1 base, and 8 bases lay outside the gene matches. The CDR3 consists of 15 residues. The germline V gene encodes CDR1 SGHTA and CDR2 FQGNSA. The DNA for the CDR3 is TGTGCCAGCAGCTTAGGAAGCGGGGGAGGCCGCGAGCAGTACTTC. This codes for CASSLGSGGGREQYF. Complete variable domain (other parts from reference TRBV7-2 and TRBJ2-7): GAGVSQSPSNKVTEKGKDVELRCDPISGHTALYWYRQSLGQGLEFLIYFQGNSAPDKSGLPSDRFSAERTGGSVSTLTIQRTQQEDSAVYLCASSLGSGGGREQYFGPGTRLTVT.

The DNA of the CDR3 is TGCGCCAGCAGCCTGACACTAGCGGGAGCCGGCGAGCAGTACTTC. Protein product: CASSLTLAGAGEQYF. The chain carries TRBV5-1 and TRBJ2-7; 11 bases line up with TRBD2. From germline, CDR1 is SGHRS and CDR2 YFSETQ. The CDR3 runs to 15 residues. After removal of 4 bases from V and 6 bases from J, the junction contained 9 bases not matched to a gene. Variable domain in full (rest from reference TRBV5-1 and TRBJ2-7): KAGVTQTPRYLIKTRGQQVTLSCSPISGHRSVSWYQQTPGQGLQFLFEYFSETQRNKGNFPGRFSGRQFSNSRSEMNVSTLELGDSALYLCASSLTLAGAGEQYFGPGTRLTVT.

This clone occurred a few times. The V call is TRBV2, the J call TRBJ2-7, with TRBD2 matching over 8 bases. Germline V gene lookup returns CDR1 SNHLY and CDR2 FYNNEI. The CDR3 is made up of 12 amino acids. Unmatched junction bases numbered 0, after V lost 6 bases and J lost 2 bases. The CDR3 reads CASRTSAYEQYF. DNA of the CDR3: TGTGCCAGCAGGACTAGCGCCTACGAGCAGTACTTC.

This clone has a handful of counts. V gene TRBV29-1 combines with J gene TRBJ2-7; 7 nucleotides line up with TRBD1. Germline V gives CDR1 SQVTM, CDR2 ANQGSEA. The CDR3 is 14 residues long. V lost 4 bases and J lost 3; bases outside the gene matches: 9. The CDR3 region has the DNA TGCAGCGTTGGGGTTCGTCAGGGGGACTACGAGCAGTACTTC. It yields the protein CSVGVRQGDYEQYF.

V and J are TRBV28 and TRBJ2-7; 9 nucleotides align to TRBD2. The CDR3 has 14 residues. The junction had 7 bases not matched to a gene; V was cut back by 6 bases and J by 4 bases. Germline loops: CDR1 MDHEN, CDR2 SYDVKM. The CDR3 region has the DNA TGTGCCAGCAGCTCCGGGACTAGCTTGTACGAGCAGTACTTC. The encoded protein is CASSSGTSLYEQYF.

The gene calls are TRBV7-9 and TRBJ1-2, with 7 bases identical to TRBD1. The CDR3 has 14 residues. CDR1 and CDR2 (germline): SEHNR, FQNEAQ (reference sequence). Trimming took 7 bases from V and 5 from J; bases not matched to a gene: 10. The CDR3 DNA reads TGTGCCAGCACCTATAGCTCAGGGGGGTATGGCTACACCTTC. Translation gives CASTYSSGGYGYTF.